The present TCR beta chain was sequenced within a study of T cells of healthy individuals (dated by TCRdb to the late 2010s). The library was generated by 5' RACE. Sequenced on an Illumina MiSeq. Clones were called with MiXCR by TCRdb after fastp trimmed the public reads at Q25, and only in-frame beta chains were retained. Every entry covers one CDR3 protein and lists the most common genes and DNA from its rows. This sample comprises 60,000 to 80,000 distinct CDR3 sequences, 15% to 20% of them detected only once. The ten largest clonotypes hold around 5.1% of the sample. This clonotype has at least ten counts. The clone's antigen remains unknown. Nothing much larger sits one base from this clone, and base qualities are not available. This receptor was obtained from a human donor in good health.

This receptor carries the CDR3 CASSTPLIGGAWETQYF. DNA sequence: TGTGCCAGCAGCACCCCCCTAATCGGGGGGGCGTGGGAGACCCAGTACTTC. In this chain, TRBV28 is recombined with TRBJ2-5; 8 bases in the junction line up with TRBD2. The cysteine opens and the phenylalanine closes a CDR3 of 17 amino acids. The kept DNA is CDR3 alone, 51 bases in frame from the first base. At the junction V is shortened by 6 bases and J by 5 bases; bases outside the gene matches: 17. In the germline V gene, CDR1 corresponds to MDHEN and CDR2 to SYDVKM. The reference TRBV28 and TRBJ2-5 proteins fill in what lies around the CDR3, so the full variable domain reads DVKVTQSSRYLVKRTGEKVFLECVQDMDHENMFWYRQDPGLGLRLIYFSYDVKMKEKGDIPEGYSVSREKKERFSLILESASTNQTSMYLCASSTPLIGGAWETQYFGPGTRLLVL.